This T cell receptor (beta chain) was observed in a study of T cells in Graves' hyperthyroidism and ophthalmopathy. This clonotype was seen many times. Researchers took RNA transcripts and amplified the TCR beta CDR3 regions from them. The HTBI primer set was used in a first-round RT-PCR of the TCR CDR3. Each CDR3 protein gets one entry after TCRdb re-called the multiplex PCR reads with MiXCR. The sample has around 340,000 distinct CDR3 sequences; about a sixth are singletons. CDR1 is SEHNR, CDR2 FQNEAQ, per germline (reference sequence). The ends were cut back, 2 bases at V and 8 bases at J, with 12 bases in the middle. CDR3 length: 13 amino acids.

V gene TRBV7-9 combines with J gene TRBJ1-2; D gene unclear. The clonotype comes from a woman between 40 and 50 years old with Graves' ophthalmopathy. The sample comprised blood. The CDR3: CASSLRVVGGYTF. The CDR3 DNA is TGTGCCAGCAGCTTAAGGGTTGTGGGAGGCTACACCTTC.